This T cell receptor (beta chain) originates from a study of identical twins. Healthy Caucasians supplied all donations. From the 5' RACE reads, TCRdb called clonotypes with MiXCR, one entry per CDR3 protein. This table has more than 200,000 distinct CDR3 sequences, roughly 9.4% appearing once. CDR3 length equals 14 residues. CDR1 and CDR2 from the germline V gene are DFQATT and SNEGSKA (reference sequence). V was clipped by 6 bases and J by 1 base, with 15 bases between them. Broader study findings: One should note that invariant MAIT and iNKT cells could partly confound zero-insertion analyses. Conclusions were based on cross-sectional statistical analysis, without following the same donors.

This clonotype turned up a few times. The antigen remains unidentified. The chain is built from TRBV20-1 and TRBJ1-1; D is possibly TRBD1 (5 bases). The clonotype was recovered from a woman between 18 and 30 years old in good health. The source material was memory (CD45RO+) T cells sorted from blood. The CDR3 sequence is CSARGTVSNTEAFF. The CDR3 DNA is TGCAGTGCCCGAGGGACGGTGTCGAACACTGAAGCTTTCTTT.